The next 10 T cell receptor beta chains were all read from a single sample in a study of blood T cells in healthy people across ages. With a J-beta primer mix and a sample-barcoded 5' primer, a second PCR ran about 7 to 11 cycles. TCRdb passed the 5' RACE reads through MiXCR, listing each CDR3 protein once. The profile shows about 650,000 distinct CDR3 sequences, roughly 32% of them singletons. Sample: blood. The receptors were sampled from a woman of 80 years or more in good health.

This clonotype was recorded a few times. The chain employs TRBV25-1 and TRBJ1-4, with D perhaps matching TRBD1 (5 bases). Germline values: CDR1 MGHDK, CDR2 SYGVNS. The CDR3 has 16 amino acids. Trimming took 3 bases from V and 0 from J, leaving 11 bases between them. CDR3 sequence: CASSEGDGATNEKLFF. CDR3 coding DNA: TGTGCCAGCAGTGAGGGGGACGGTGCAACTAATGAAAAACTGTTTTTT. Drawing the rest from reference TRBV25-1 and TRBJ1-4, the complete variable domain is EADIYQTPRYLVIGTGKKITLECSQTMGHDKMYWYQQDPGMELHLIHYSYGVNSTEKGDLSSESTVSRIRTEHFPLTLESARPSHTSQYLCASSEGDGATNEKLFFGSGTQLSVL.

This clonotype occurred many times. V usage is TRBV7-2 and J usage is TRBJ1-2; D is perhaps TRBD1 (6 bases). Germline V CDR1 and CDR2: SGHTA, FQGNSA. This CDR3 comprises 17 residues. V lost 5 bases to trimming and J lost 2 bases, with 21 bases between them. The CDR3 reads CASSLWGATAGNYGYTF. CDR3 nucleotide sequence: TGTGCCAGCAGCCTATGGGGGGCGACGGCTGGAAACTATGGCTACACCTTC.

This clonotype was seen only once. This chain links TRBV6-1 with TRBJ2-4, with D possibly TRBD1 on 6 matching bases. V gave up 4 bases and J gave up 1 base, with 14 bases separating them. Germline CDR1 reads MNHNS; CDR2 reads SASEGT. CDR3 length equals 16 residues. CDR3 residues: CASSGTVLGAKNIQYF. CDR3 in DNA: TGTGCCAGCAGTGGGACAGTCCTAGGGGCCAAAAACATTCAGTACTTC.

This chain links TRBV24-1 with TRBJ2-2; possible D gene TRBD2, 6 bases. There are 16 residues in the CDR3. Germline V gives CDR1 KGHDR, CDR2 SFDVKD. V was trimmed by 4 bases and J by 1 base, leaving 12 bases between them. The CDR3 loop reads CATSDRDLGNTGELFF. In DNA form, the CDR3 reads TGTGCCACCAGTGACCGGGACTTAGGGAACACCGGGGAGCTGTTTTTT.

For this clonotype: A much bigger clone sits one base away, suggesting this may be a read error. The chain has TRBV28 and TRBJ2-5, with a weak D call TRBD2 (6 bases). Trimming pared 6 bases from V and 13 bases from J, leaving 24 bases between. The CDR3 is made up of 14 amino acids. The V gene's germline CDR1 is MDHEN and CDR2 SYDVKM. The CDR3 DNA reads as TGTGCCAGCAGCCGCGGGACGTTATCCTACGAGCGGTACTTC. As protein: CASSRGTLSYERYF.

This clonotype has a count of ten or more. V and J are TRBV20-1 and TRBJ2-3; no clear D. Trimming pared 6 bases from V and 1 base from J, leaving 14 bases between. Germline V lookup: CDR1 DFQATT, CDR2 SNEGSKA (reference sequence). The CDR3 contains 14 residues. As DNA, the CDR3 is TGCAGTGCCACCATCCGACGGGGCACAGATACGCAGTATTTT. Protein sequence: CSATIRRGTDTQYF.

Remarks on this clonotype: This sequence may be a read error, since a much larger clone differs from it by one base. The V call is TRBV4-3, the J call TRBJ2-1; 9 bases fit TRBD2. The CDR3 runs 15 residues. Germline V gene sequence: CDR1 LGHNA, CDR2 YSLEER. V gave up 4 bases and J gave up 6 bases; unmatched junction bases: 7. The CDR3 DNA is TGCGCCAGCAGCCCTGGGGGACTAGCCGGCAATGAGCAGTTCTTC. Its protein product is CASSPGGLAGNEQFF.

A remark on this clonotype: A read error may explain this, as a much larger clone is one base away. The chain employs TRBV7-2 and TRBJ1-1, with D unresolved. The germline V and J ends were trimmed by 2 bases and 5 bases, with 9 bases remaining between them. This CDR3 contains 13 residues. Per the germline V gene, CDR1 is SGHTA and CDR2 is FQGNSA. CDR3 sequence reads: CASSLRAVTEAFF. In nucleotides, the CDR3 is TGTGCCAGCAGCTTAAGGGCGGTGACTGAAGCTTTCTTT.

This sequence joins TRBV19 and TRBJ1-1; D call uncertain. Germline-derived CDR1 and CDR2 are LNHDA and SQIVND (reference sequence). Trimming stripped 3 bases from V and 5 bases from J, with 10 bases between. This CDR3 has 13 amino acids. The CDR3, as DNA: TGTGCCAGTAGTATTAATTTGAGAACTGAAGCTTTCTTT. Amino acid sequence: CASSINLRTEAFF.

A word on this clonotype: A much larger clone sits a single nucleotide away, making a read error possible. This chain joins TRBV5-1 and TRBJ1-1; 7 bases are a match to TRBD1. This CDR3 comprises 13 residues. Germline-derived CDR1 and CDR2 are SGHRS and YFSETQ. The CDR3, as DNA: TGCACCAGCAGCCGCACAGGGGACACTGAAGCTTTCTTT. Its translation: CTSSRTGDTEAFF. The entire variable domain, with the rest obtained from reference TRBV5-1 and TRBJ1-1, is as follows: KAGVTQTPRYLIKTRGQQVTLSCSPISGHRSVSWYQQTPGQGLQFLFEYFSETQRNKGNFPGRFSGRQFSNSRSEMNVSTLELGDSALYLCTSSRTGDTEAFFGQGTRLTVV.